What follows are 12 T cell receptor beta chains derived from one specimen sequenced in a study of Graves' ophthalmopathy and Graves' hyperthyroidism. Researchers took RNA transcripts and amplified TCR beta CDR3 regions from them. First-round RT-PCR employed HTBI primers, with a second-round multiplex PCR after it. TCRdb passed the multiplex PCR reads through MiXCR, listing each CDR3 protein once. The table shows hundreds of thousands of distinct CDR3 sequences, with about 40% occurring only once. The sequencing input was peripheral blood. The receptors originated from an adult man with Graves' ophthalmopathy.

This clonotype was recorded at least ten times. This rearrangement joins TRBV4-2 to TRBJ1-2; no definite D call. This CDR3 has 14 amino acids. Per germline, CDR1 LGHNA and CDR2 YNFKEQ. V was pared by 1 base and J by 2 bases, with 8 bases between. The CDR3 bases are TGTGCCAGCAGCCAAGTCGGGGAGAACTATGGCTACACCTTC. Its protein is CASSQVGENYGYTF.

The chain recombines TRBV9 with TRBJ2-2, with 12 bases fitting TRBD2. From germline, CDR1 is SGDLS and CDR2 YYNGEE. Losses at the gene ends were 6 bases for V and 0 bases for J; bases not matched to a gene: 6. CDR3 length equals 17 residues. The CDR3 coding sequence is TGTGCCAGCACTTGGACTAGCGGGACCTCGAACACCGGGGAGCTGTTTTTT. Amino acids: CASTWTSGTSNTGELFF.

In this sample, this clonotype turned up many times. A clone one base away is much larger, so this may be a read error. This chain joins TRBV5-5 and TRBJ1-1, with D possibly TRBD1 on 5 matching bases. Germline V gives CDR1 SGHKS, CDR2 YYEKEE (reference sequence). Deletions cut 2 bases from V and 1 base from J, with 6 bases between. This CDR3 region has 13 residues. CDR3 nucleotides: TGTGCCAGCAGCTTCGACAGGAACACTGAAGCTTTCTTT. Its protein is CASSFDRNTEAFF.

This clonotype was seen at least ten times. The V and J genes are TRBV7-2 and TRBJ1-2; TRBD1 might be the D (5 bases). CDR1 is SGHTA, CDR2 FQGNSA, per germline. Trimming left V 1 base short and J 8 bases short, with 17 bases between. This CDR3 region has 15 residues. CDR3 DNA sequence: TGTGCCAGCAGCTTAGAGTTTGGGGGTAGCGGCGGCTACACCTTC. Translating gives CASSLEFGGSGGYTF. Together with reference TRBV7-2 and TRBJ1-2, the CDR3 gives the full variable domain: GAGVSQSPSNKVTEKGKDVELRCDPISGHTALYWYRQSLGQGLEFLIYFQGNSAPDKSGLPSDRFSAERTGGSVSTLTIQRTQQEDSAVYLCASSLEFGGSGGYTFGSGTRLTVV.

This clonotype has at least ten counts. The chain is built from TRBV2 and TRBJ1-1; possibly TRBD1 for D (6 bases). Germline V gene sequence: CDR1 SNHLY, CDR2 FYNNEI. Deletions cut 7 bases from V and 7 bases from J, with 19 bases between. The CDR3 covers 14 residues. The chain's CDR3 is CASKGDPRPIEAFF. The CDR3 DNA is TGTGCCAGCAAGGGGGACCCGCGACCGATTGAAGCTTTCTTT.

The sample holds many counts of this clonotype. This chain links TRBV11-1 with TRBJ1-1, with TRBD1 as a possible D gene (5 bases). V lost 5 bases, J lost 4 bases, and 14 bases lay in between. Per the germline V gene, CDR1 is SGHAT and CDR2 is FQDESV (reference sequence). CDR3 length: 14 amino acids. The chain's CDR3 is CASSRNRGSTEAFF. The DNA of the CDR3 is TGTGCCAGCAGCCGCAATAGGGGTTCCACTGAAGCTTTCTTT.

This chain connects TRBV11-2 to TRBJ2-7; D is uncertain. Germline V gives CDR1 SGHAT, CDR2 FQNNGV. The CDR3 covers 13 residues. Between the trimmed V and J ends, which lost 3 bases and 4 bases, there was a span of 10 bases. In DNA form, the CDR3 reads TGTGCCAGCAGCTTTTTTATAGGATACGAGCAGTACTTC. Residues: CASSFFIGYEQYF.

Many counts were recorded for this clonotype. The CDR3: CATARDVNQPQHF. CDR3 in DNA: TGTGCCACCGCCAGGGACGTAAATCAGCCCCAGCATTTT. This sequence joins TRBV19 and TRBJ1-5; D perhaps matches TRBD1 (5 bases). Germline V gene lookup returns CDR1 LNHDA and CDR2 SQIVND (reference sequence). CDR3 length: 13 amino acids. The V end lost 10 bases, the J end lost 4 bases, and 14 bases lay between the germline ends.

In its sample, this clonotype was seen a few times. This sequence joins TRBV12-3 or TRBV12-4 and TRBJ2-7; D tentatively fits TRBD1 or TRBD2 (5 bases each). CDR3 length: 15 residues. Trimming removed 6 bases from V and 2 bases from J, with 17 bases in between. CDR3 in amino acids: CASRRLRDGAYEQYF. As DNA, the CDR3 is TGTGCCAGCAGAAGACTCCGGGACGGAGCCTACGAGCAGTACTTC.

This clonotype was counted at least ten times. This chain links TRBV13 with TRBJ2-7; tentatively, D is TRBD2 (6 bases). The CDR3 has 13 residues. Trimming left V 5 bases short and J 3 bases short, with 11 bases between. Germline CDR1 is PRHDT and CDR2 is FYEKMQ (reference sequence). The CDR3 protein is CASSPSGRYEQYF. The CDR3 DNA follows: TGTGCCAGCAGCCCGAGCGGGCGCTACGAGCAGTACTTC.

This clonotype turned up a few times. The junction departs from germline at one end; a sequencing error may be responsible. The V call is TRBV10-3, the J call TRBJ2-7; D may be TRBD1 (5 bases). There are 14 residues in the CDR3. Germline V lookup: CDR1 ENHRY, CDR2 SYGVKD. This CDR3 reads CASSSPQGLGEQYF. The CDR3 DNA reads as TGTGCCAGCAGTAGTCCCCAGGGATTGGGCGAGCAGTACTTC.

This clonotype was seen ten or more times. This chain links TRBV7-2 with TRBJ1-5; D not resolved. Trimming pared 5 bases from V and 2 bases from J, leaving 19 bases between. This CDR3 has 17 amino acids. Germline V gene sequence: CDR1 SGHTA, CDR2 FQGNSA. CDR3 nucleotide sequence: TGTGCCAGCAGCCAAGCAGTCCGGCCCCGAGGCAATCAGCCCCAGCATTTT. It encodes CASSQAVRPRGNQPQHF.